This T cell receptor (beta chain) appears in the sequencing data of a study of T-cell reconstitution after alpha-beta-depleted transplantation in children. Whole-study results and caveats: Where alpha-beta T cells came from about two months after transplant was reportedly several hundred expanded graft clones. By one year post-transplant, T-cell counts and diversity largely arose from T cells that were newly produced.

The authors prepared the TCRbeta library with unique molecular identifiers. Each CDR3 protein gets one entry after TCRdb re-called the PCR reads with MiXCR. The sample holds fewer than 700,000 distinct CDR3 sequences; approximately 13% are singletons and the top ten take around 2%. The germline gives CDR1 SEHNR, CDR2 FQNEAQ (reference sequence). Trimming removed 10 bases from V and 0 bases from J; junction bases left unmatched: 10. The CDR3 runs 16 residues. Note on this clonotype: Its antigen is as yet unknown.

The receptor was derived from a male patient younger than 18 who had a stem cell transplant for acute myeloid leukemia, so the T cells may come from the graft donor. The V gene is TRBV7-9, the J gene TRBJ2-2; 8 bases are shared with TRBD2. The sequences come from PBMCs, mostly from graft donor cells, collected 360 days after TCRalphabeta/CD19-depleted stem cell transplant. CDR3 loop: CATPSGPSTNTGELFF. CDR3 bases: TGTGCCACTCCTAGCGGGCCTTCGACGAACACCGGGGAGCTGTTTTTT.